The sequence of this TCR beta chain was determined in a study of T cell changes during pregnancy in multiple sclerosis (dated by TCRdb to the late 2010s). About the study as a whole: Changes in the T cell repertoire over the course of pregnancy were examined in this study in women with multiple sclerosis.

Relative to germline, V is missing 5 bases and J is missing 3 bases, with 9 bases of the junction outside any gene match. From the cysteine up to the phenylalanine, the CDR3 has a length of 15 residues. The DNA shown is the 45-base CDR3, in frame from base 1. Taken from the germline V gene, the CDR1 and CDR2 loops are SGHAT and FQNNGV. Libraries were built with the immunoSEQ multiplex PCR assay. Imported from immuneACCESS, the table was reduced by TCRdb to in-frame sequences with V and J called. These copies leave out some clones; in studies compared against another copy, an unresolved V gene accounts for under half, and the cause of the remainder is not known. This sample is represented by more than 55,000 clones; approximately 94% of them were singletons. The ten largest clones add up to over 1% of the sample. This clone was detected a few times. Its antigen has not been determined. Per-base quality was not reported, and no clone a single base away is much larger than it.

The sample in question was peripheral blood, obtained in the third trimester of pregnancy. The V gene is TRBV11-2 and the J gene is TRBJ2-7, with 8 bases matching TRBD1. This clonotype was obtained from a female donor with multiple sclerosis, enrolled in a pregnancy study. The CDR3 region reads CASSPQTGVVYEQYF. The DNA sequence follows: TGTGCCAGCAGCCCCCAGACAGGGGTCGTCTACGAGCAGTACTTC.